The subject of this entry is one T cell receptor (beta chain). Profiled with immunoSEQ multiplex PCR; TCRdb holds only in-frame clones, not every one. The sample yields around 53,000 clones, roughly 90% seen once. Trimming pared 3 bases from V and 8 bases from J, leaving 15 bases between. The CDR3 is 14 residues long. Germline-derived CDR1 and CDR2 are SGHNT and YYREEE (reference sequence). The data belong to a study of T cell changes during pregnancy in multiple sclerosis. The sequences come from CD4+ T cells from peripheral blood mononuclear cells, collected after pregnancy. The source is a female donor with multiple sclerosis, enrolled in a pregnancy study. The chain joins TRBV5-4 to TRBJ2-1; tentatively, D is TRBD2 (7 bases). The CDR3 reads CASSWGGRQDEQFF. CDR3 DNA: TGTGCCAGCAGCTGGGGGGGCCGACAAGATGAGCAGTTCTTC. The variable domain in full, with the rest retrieved from reference TRBV5-4 and TRBJ2-1, is ETGVTQSPTHLIKTRGQQVTLRCSSQSGHNTVSWYQQALGQGPQFIFQYYREEENGRGNFPPRFSGLQFPNYSSELNVNALELDDSALYLCASSWGGRQDEQFFGPGTRLTVL.